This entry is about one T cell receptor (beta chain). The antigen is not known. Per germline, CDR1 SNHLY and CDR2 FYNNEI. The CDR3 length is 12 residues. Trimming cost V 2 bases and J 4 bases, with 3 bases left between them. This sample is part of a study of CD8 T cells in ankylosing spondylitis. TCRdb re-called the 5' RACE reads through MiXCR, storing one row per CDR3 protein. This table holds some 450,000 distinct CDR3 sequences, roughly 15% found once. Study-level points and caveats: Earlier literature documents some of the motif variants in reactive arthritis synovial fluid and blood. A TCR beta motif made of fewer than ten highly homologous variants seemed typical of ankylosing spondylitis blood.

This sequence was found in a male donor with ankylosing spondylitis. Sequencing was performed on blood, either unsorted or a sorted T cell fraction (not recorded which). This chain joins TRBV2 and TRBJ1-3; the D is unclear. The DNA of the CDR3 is TGTGCCAGCAGTGAATACGGAAACACCATATATTTT. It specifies CASSEYGNTIYF.